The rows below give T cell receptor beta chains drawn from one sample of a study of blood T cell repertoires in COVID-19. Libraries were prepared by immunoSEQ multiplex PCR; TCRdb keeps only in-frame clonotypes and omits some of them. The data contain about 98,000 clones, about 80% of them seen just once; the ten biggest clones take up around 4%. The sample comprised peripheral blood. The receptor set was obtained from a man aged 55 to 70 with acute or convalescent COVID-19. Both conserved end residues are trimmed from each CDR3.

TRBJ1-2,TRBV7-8,ASSLVTGSNYGYT
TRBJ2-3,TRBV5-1,ASSPAMPGTTLGDTQY
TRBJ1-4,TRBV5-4,ASSLMGGADEKLF
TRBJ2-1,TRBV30,AWSVMAAHNEQF
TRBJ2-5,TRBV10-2,ASSRLAGDETQY
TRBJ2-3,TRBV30,AWSAGIPDTQY
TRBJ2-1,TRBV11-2,ASSPSPISGGNNEQF
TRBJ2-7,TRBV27,ASRRQGLYYEQY
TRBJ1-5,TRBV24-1,ATSDTASKGPGQPQH
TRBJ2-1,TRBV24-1,ATSGLAGASSYNEQF
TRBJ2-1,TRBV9,ASSVDASGMGNEQF
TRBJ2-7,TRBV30,ASKTGGYPYEQY
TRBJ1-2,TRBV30,AWSKGNYGYT
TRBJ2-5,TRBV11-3,ASSSGGTSKAETQY
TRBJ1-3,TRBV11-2,ASSRLEGNTIY
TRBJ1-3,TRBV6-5,ATEEAAGNTIY
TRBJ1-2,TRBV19,ASSITGTGNYGYT
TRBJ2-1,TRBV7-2,ASSSPQGRPLVQF
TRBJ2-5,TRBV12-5,ASAPAGGWETQY
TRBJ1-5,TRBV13,ASSRTGQGVASNQPQH
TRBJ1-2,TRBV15,ATSRAQGYGYT
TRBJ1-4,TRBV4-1,ASSRLRTGGEKLF
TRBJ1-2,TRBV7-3,ASSSGTGSRYT
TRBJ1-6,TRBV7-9,ASSPPGWGDIVTPLH
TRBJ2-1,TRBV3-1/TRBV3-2,ASSQDPAGSLSPSSYNEQF
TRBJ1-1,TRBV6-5,ASNPGWNTEAF
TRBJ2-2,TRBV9,ASSVAQGLTGELF
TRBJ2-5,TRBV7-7,ASSLARVGQETQY